Below, 30 T cell receptor beta chains from the same sample are listed, as sequenced in a study of cytomegalovirus exposure and HLA in healthy donors. The PCR was carried out with 60 Vbeta primers and 13 Jbeta primers. Sequenced by immunoSEQ multiplex PCR; TCRdb stores in-frame clones only, minus some. The sample consists of about 59,000 clones, 83% of them appearing once. The source material was PBMCs. Receptors originate from a human donor in good health.

The CDR3 region is CASSWGLAGVTYEQYF. CDR3 DNA sequence: TGCGCCAGCAGCTGGGGACTAGCGGGAGTGACCTACGAGCAGTACTTC. The rearrangement uses TRBV5-1 and TRBJ2-7; 14 bases match TRBD2. Germline CDR1 is SGHRS and CDR2 is YFSETQ. This CDR3 region has 16 residues. V trimming: 3 bases; J trimming: 2 bases; junction bases outside the gene matches: 4.

This clone showed up just a few times. At one boundary the junction diverges from the germline segment, which might be a read error. The chain recombines TRBV5-1 with TRBJ2-2; 9 positions agree with TRBD2. There are 16 residues in the CDR3. Germline CDR1 reads SGHRS; CDR2 reads YFSETQ. The CDR3 loop is CASRLGLAQGTGELFF. The CDR3 nucleotides read TGCGCCAGCAGGTTGGGACTAGCCCAAGGCACCGGGGAGCTGTTTTTT.

The chain couples TRBV28 to TRBJ2-2, with D unresolved. Germline CDR1 reads MDHEN; CDR2 reads SYDVKM. The length of the CDR3 is 13 residues. V was cut by 5 bases and J by 3 bases, with 7 bases left in between. CDR3 in amino acids: CASSPGDTGELFF. CDR3 nucleotide sequence: TGTGCCAGCAGTCCGGGTGACACCGGGGAGCTGTTTTTT.

This clone occurred once. The V call is TRBV7-9, the J call TRBJ1-2; D is ambiguous. The CDR3 has 13 residues. Trimming removed 5 bases at V and 6 bases at J, with 13 bases between. Looked up from germline, CDR1 is SEHNR and CDR2 is FQNEAQ (reference sequence). CDR3 sequence: CASSTRENDGYTF. In DNA, the CDR3 is TGTGCCAGCAGCACAAGGGAGAATGATGGCTACACCTTC.

This clone showed up just a few times. The chain carries TRBV7-8 and TRBJ1-6; TRBD1 might be the D (6 bases). With 0 bases removed from V and 10 bases from J, the gap between germline ends came to 16 bases. Germline CDR1 is SGHVS and CDR2 is FQNEAQ. The CDR3 contains 16 residues. CDR3 in amino acids: CASSLADRFVVSPLHF. The CDR3 DNA sequence: TGTGCCAGCAGCTTAGCCGACAGGTTCGTCGTCTCACCCCTCCACTTT.

The gene calls are TRBV15 and TRBJ1-1, with 8 bases fitting TRBD1. Trimming took 6 bases from V and 0 from J; bases not matched to a gene: 3. CDR3 size: 14 residues. CDR1 is LNHNV, CDR2 YYDKDF, per germline (reference sequence). In DNA, the CDR3 is TGTGCCACCAGTCAGGGGGCAATGAACACTGAAGCTTTCTTT. Residues: CATSQGAMNTEAFF.

V and J are TRBV2 and TRBJ2-1; D may be TRBD1 (7 bases). The length of the CDR3 is 13 residues. The V and J ends lost 3 bases and 9 bases respectively, with 12 bases between them. CDR1 SNHLY and CDR2 FYNNEI come from the germline V gene. The CDR3 DNA follows: TGTGCCAGCAGTGATCAGGGGGGCGGTGAGCAGTTCTTC. Protein: CASSDQGGGEQFF.

This clone was counted once. This chain joins TRBV7-6 and TRBJ2-5; 13 nucleotides match TRBD2. Per the germline V gene, CDR1 is SGHVS and CDR2 is FNYEAQ. J gave up 3 bases and V 1 base, and 5 bases lay outside the gene matches. The CDR3 length is 17 residues. The CDR3 bases are TGTGCCAGCAGCTTAGTGACTAGCGGGGGGATAAAAGAGACCCAGTACTTC. Translating gives CASSLVTSGGIKETQYF.

CDR3 sequence reads: CASSPEGHRDGYTF. CDR3 DNA: TGCGCCAGCAGCCCTGAGGGGCACAGGGATGGCTACACCTTC. The chain recombines TRBV4-3 with TRBJ1-2; D is possibly TRBD1 (6 bases). The germline CDR1 and CDR2 sequences are LGHNA and YSLEER. There are 14 residues in the CDR3. Trimming left V 4 bases short and J 6 bases short, with 15 bases between.

The chain carries TRBV7-2 and TRBJ2-1; 7 nucleotides agree with TRBD2. The CDR3 is 16 residues long. V dropped 1 base and J dropped 7; count of bases not matched to a gene: 10. Germline V gives CDR1 SGHTA, CDR2 FQGNSA. The CDR3, as DNA: TGTGCCAGCAGCTTAGTTAGCGGGCGAGCGGGAAATGAGCAGTTCTTC. Translating gives CASSLVSGRAGNEQFF. The full variable domain, its missing parts supplied by reference TRBV7-2 and TRBJ2-1, is GAGVSQSPSNKVTEKGKDVELRCDPISGHTALYWYRQSLGQGLEFLIYFQGNSAPDKSGLPSDRFSAERTGGSVSTLTIQRTQQEDSAVYLCASSLVSGRAGNEQFFGPGTRLTVL.

The gene calls are TRBV19 and TRBJ2-1; possibly TRBD2 for D (5 bases). Trimming removed 5 bases at V and 2 bases at J, with 16 bases between. The CDR3 contains 16 residues. Germline lookup yields CDR1 LNHDA and CDR2 SQIVND (reference sequence). The CDR3 bases are TGTGCCAGTAGTGTTTCACGGGATATCCCCTACAATGAGCAGTTCTTC. As protein: CASSVSRDIPYNEQFF.

The chain has TRBV30 and TRBJ2-3; D remains unclear. The CDR3 has 11 amino acids. V dropped 4 bases and J dropped 5 bases, with 7 bases sitting between them. CDR1 and CDR2 from the germline V gene are GTSNPN and SVGIG (reference sequence). The CDR3 here is CAWKSGDTQYF. CDR3 nucleotides: TGTGCCTGGAAGTCCGGAGATACGCAGTATTTT.

The rearrangement joins TRBV30 to TRBJ1-1; D is uncertain. CDR1 and CDR2 from the germline V gene are GTSNPN and SVGIG (reference sequence). Trimming took off 2 bases at V and 1 base at J, with 8 bases between the two ends. The CDR3 sequence is 13 residues long. The CDR3 spells CAWSRQRNTEAFF. Here the CDR3 DNA reads TGTGCCTGGAGTCGGCAGCGGAACACTGAAGCTTTCTTT.

The rearrangement links TRBV2 to TRBJ1-4; 8 positions agree with TRBD1. Germline values: CDR1 SNHLY, CDR2 FYNNEI. The length of the CDR3 is 14 residues. V gave up 2 bases and J gave up 8 bases; unmatched junction bases: 4. The CDR3 reads CASSEQGAEEKLFF. The CDR3 DNA is TGTGCCAGCAGTGAACAGGGGGCCGAGGAAAAACTGTTTTTT.

The V call is TRBV9, the J call TRBJ2-7; 8 bases are a match to TRBD2. V lost 4 bases, J lost 4 bases, and 10 bases stayed unmatched. Germline CDR1 is SGDLS and CDR2 is YYNGEE. CDR3 length: 15 residues. CDR3 amino acids: CASSPRVGGGYEQYF. CDR3 nucleotide sequence: TGTGCCAGCAGCCCGCGCGTCGGGGGGGGATACGAGCAGTACTTC.

The gene calls are TRBV7-2 and TRBJ1-2; 7 bases are a match to TRBD1. Germline V gene lookup returns CDR1 SGHTA and CDR2 FQGNSA. The CDR3 is made up of 13 amino acids. The V gene end was trimmed by 6 bases and the J gene end by 5 bases; junction bases not matched to a gene: 6. CDR3 region: CASSLEQGYGYTF. The CDR3 DNA sequence: TGTGCCAGCAGTCTCGAACAGGGGTATGGCTACACCTTC.

The J gene is TRBJ1-1, the V gene TRBV5-4; 9 bases align to TRBD1. Germline loops: CDR1 SGHNT, CDR2 YYREEE (reference sequence). CDR3 length equals 16 residues. J was trimmed by 4 bases and V by 0 bases; bases with no gene match: 7. CDR3 DNA: TGTGCCAGCAGCTTGGCCGCCGGGACAGGGACCACTGAAGCTTTCTTT. Translated: CASSLAAGTGTTEAFF.

This clone has just a few counts. This rearrangement joins TRBV5-1 to TRBJ2-7; 7 bases fit TRBD1. J gave up 2 bases and V 4 bases, and 9 bases lay outside the gene matches. The germline gives CDR1 SGHRS, CDR2 YFSETQ. The CDR3 totals 15 residues. The CDR3 bases are TGCGCCAGCAGCCGCCAAACAGGGGTCACCTACGAGCAGTACTTC. Its translation: CASSRQTGVTYEQYF. Full variable domain (outside the CDR3, taken from reference TRBV5-1 and TRBJ2-7): KAGVTQTPRYLIKTRGQQVTLSCSPISGHRSVSWYQQTPGQGLQFLFEYFSETQRNKGNFPGRFSGRQFSNSRSEMNVSTLELGDSALYLCASSRQTGVTYEQYFGPGTRLTVT.

There are a few counts of this clone. The J gene is TRBJ1-5, the V gene TRBV10-1; 7 bases are a match to TRBD1. The CDR3 totals 15 residues. Germline-derived CDR1 and CDR2 are WNHNN and SYGVQD (reference sequence). Unmatched junction bases numbered 6, after V lost 2 bases and J lost 5 bases. As DNA, the CDR3 is TGCGCCAGCAGTGAGCACAGGGGCCATGATCAGCCCCAGCATTTT. Protein product: CASSEHRGHDQPQHF.

The chain joins TRBV19 to TRBJ1-5; D ambiguous. The V gene lost 3 bases and the J gene lost 0 bases, with 15 bases spanning the gap. Per the germline V gene, CDR1 is LNHDA and CDR2 is SQIVND (reference sequence). The CDR3 runs to 17 residues. The chain's CDR3 is CASSIRGNSYSNQPQHF. The CDR3 DNA reads as TGTGCCAGTAGTATCAGAGGGAACAGCTATAGCAATCAGCCCCAGCATTTT.

On this clone: Other DNA sequences in this sample translate to the same CDR3. DNA for the CDR3: TGTGCCAGCAGTATGACAGTTTCGGGAAACACCATATATTTT. The encoded protein is CASSMTVSGNTIYF. This sequence joins TRBV7-2 and TRBJ1-3, with a tentative D call TRBD1 (5 bases). In germline, CDR1 is SGHTA, CDR2 FQGNSA. The germline V and J ends were trimmed by 6 bases and 4 bases, with 13 bases remaining between them. The CDR3 covers 14 residues.

This chain uses TRBV2 with TRBJ2-1; 10 bases agree with TRBD2. Germline trimming cut 6 bases from V and 4 bases from J; bases unmatched to any gene: 3. The CDR3 has 14 residues. Germline V gene sequence: CDR1 SNHLY, CDR2 FYNNEI. The DNA for the CDR3 is TGTGCCAGCAGACTAGCGGGGCTATACAATGAGCAGTTCTTC. As protein: CASRLAGLYNEQFF. Together with reference TRBV2 and TRBJ2-1, the CDR3 gives the full variable domain: EPEVTQTPSHQVTQMGQEVILRCVPISNHLYFYWYRQILGQKVEFLVSFYNNEISEKSEIFDDQFSVERPDGSNFTLKIRSTKLEDSAMYFCASRLAGLYNEQFFGPGTRLTVL.

The chain combines TRBV27 with TRBJ2-1; 11 bases map to TRBD2. There are 15 residues in the CDR3. V dropped 3 bases and J dropped 5; count of bases not matched to a gene: 3. CDR1 is MNHEY, CDR2 SMNVEV, per germline (reference sequence). CDR3 residues: CASSFGTSGNNEQFF. CDR3 DNA sequence: TGTGCCAGCAGTTTTGGGACTAGCGGAAACAATGAGCAGTTCTTC.

The chain combines TRBV7-6 with TRBJ1-5; D uncertain. From germline, CDR1 is SGHVS and CDR2 FNYEAQ. With 5 bases removed from V and 2 bases from J, the gap between germline ends came to 7 bases. The CDR3 covers 13 residues. CDR3 nucleotides: TGTGCCAGCAGCCCGCCAGGCAATCAGCCCCAGCATTTT. It specifies CASSPPGNQPQHF.

The V gene is TRBV11-2, the J gene TRBJ1-1, with 8 bases matching TRBD1. The CDR3 consists of 17 residues. Germline V gene data show CDR1 as SGHAT and CDR2 as FQNNGV. With 5 bases clipped from V and 4 bases from J, the junction kept 15 bases outside the gene matches. CDR3 loop: CASSPPDRADTPTEAFF. Here the CDR3 DNA reads TGTGCCAGCAGCCCACCGGACAGGGCTGACACCCCCACTGAAGCTTTCTTT.

This chain joins TRBV5-1 and TRBJ1-4; unclear D gene. Germline CDR1 SGHRS, CDR2 YFSETQ. The CDR3 has 15 amino acids. V shed 4 bases and J shed 8 bases, with 18 bases lying between them. The CDR3, as DNA: TGCGCCAGCAGCACAACCGGGATTTCTTACGAAAAACTGTTTTTT. Translated, it gives CASSTTGISYEKLFF.

The gene calls are TRBV7-3 and TRBJ2-2; tentatively, D is TRBD2 (5 bases). Per germline, CDR1 SGHTA and CDR2 FQGTGA. This CDR3 comprises 15 residues. V was pared by 5 bases and J by 3 bases, with 13 bases between. CDR3 DNA: TGTGCCAGCAGCCAAGGGAGCAGCCACACCGGGGAGCTGTTTTTT. It specifies CASSQGSSHTGELFF. The whole variable domain, filled in from reference TRBV7-3 and TRBJ2-2, reads GAGVSQTPSNKVTEKGKYVELRCDPISGHTALYWYRQSLGQGPEFLIYFQGTGAADDSGLPNDRFFAVRPEGSVSTLKIQRTERGDSAVYLCASSQGSSHTGELFFGEGSRLTVL.

The chain couples TRBV9 to TRBJ2-3, with a tentative D call TRBD2 (5 bases). Germline lookup yields CDR1 SGDLS and CDR2 YYNGEE. Trimming took 4 bases from V and 3 from J, leaving 15 bases between them. The CDR3 covers 15 residues. The CDR3 is CASSRLMEDTDTQYF. CDR3 in DNA: TGTGCCAGCAGCCGTCTCATGGAGGATACAGATACGCAGTATTTT.

The table lists this clone with a few counts. The chain employs TRBV6-1 and TRBJ2-1, with TRBD1 identical over 8 bases. Trimming took 2 bases from V and 1 from J; bases not matched to a gene: 1. The CDR3 is 15 residues long. The V gene's germline CDR1 is MNHNS and CDR2 SASEGT. The CDR3 DNA is TGTGCCAGCAGTGAAACAGGGGGGTCCTACAATGAGCAGTTCTTC. Its translation is CASSETGGSYNEQFF.

The CDR3 DNA is TGTGCCAGCAGTGAAGGGTGGGGACAAATCAATCAGCCCCAGCATTTT. Translation gives CASSEGWGQINQPQHF. This chain links TRBV2 with TRBJ1-5, with D possibly being TRBD1 (6 bases). The CDR3 is 16 amino acids. The germline gives CDR1 SNHLY, CDR2 FYNNEI. V was clipped by 1 base and J by 3 bases, with 13 bases between them.